This note documents a single T cell receptor beta chain sequence. The antigen remains unidentified. Only in-frame clones appear in the TCRdb table, and some are missing; sequencing was by immunoSEQ multiplex PCR. This sample has some 20,000 clones; around 85% occur once, and the top ten carry roughly 25%. V trimming: 0 bases; J trimming: 0 bases; junction bases outside the gene matches: 9. Germline V gene data show CDR1 as SGHDT and CDR2 as YYEEEE. The CDR3 has 19 amino acids. The sample belongs to a study of T cells in tumors after PD-1 blockade. The wider study: Excluded were patients with checkpoint blockade, immunosuppressants, or radiotherapy or other anti-cancer therapy within 4 weeks. On average, peripheral blood gave roughly 110,000 TCR templates and 35,000 or so unique clonotypes.

General study points: Some novel exhausted tumor clones appeared in pre-treatment blood, suggesting peripheral recruitment.

Tumor or blood genomic DNA was sequenced, with inputs of about 550 ng to 6,500 ng. This TCR was sampled from a human donor with advanced basal cell or squamous cell carcinoma (not recorded which). The specimen comprised PBMCs, sampled after anti-PD-1 therapy. This chain joins TRBV5-6 and TRBJ2-3; 11 nucleotides agree with TRBD2. The CDR3 nucleotides are TGTGCCAGCAGCTTGGTTAGTCTAGCGGGGGGACCCAGCACAGATACGCAGTATTTT. It yields the protein CASSLVSLAGGPSTDTQYF.